This T cell receptor (beta chain) was obtained from a study of shared clonotypes between healthy human individuals. Only CD45RO-negative cells positively selected for CCR7 counted as naive CD8 cells, so terminally differentiated effector memory CD45RA+ cells were excluded. Every one of the donors was a Caucasian adult that lived in Nashville, Tennessee. Whole-study findings and limits: It was only blood that was sampled, and tissue repertoires likely differ.

Clones were read by immunoSEQ multiplex PCR, and TCRdb kept only the in-frame ones, dropping some. Here the sample spans some 2.1 million clones, just under 95% being singletons. As for this clone: Its antigen remains unidentified.

Deletions cut 4 bases from V and 9 bases from J, with 13 bases between. CDR3 length equals 13 residues. CDR1 and CDR2 from the germline V gene are LGHNA and YSLEER. V gene TRBV4-3 combines with J gene TRBJ2-4; TRBD2 might be the D (6 bases). The sequence was collected from a man aged 18 to 29 in good health. Some clones in this sample may be carry-over from other donors' samples. The sequencing sample was made of naive CD8+ T cells from PBMCs. The DNA for the CDR3 is TGCGCCAGCAGCCGGGAAGGGGAGGTCATTCAGTACTTC. Encoded protein: CASSREGEVIQYF.